The source of this TCR beta chain is a study of identical twins. A universal primer site was incorporated via template switching, and the cDNA contained unique molecular identifiers. MiXCR was run by TCRdb on the 5' RACE reads, yielding one entry per CDR3 protein. The table has roughly 250,000 distinct CDR3 sequences, around 15% seen once. V lost 5 bases and J lost 1, with 11 bases in between. The CDR3 runs 15 residues. Overall study findings and caveats: Reduced insertions were recorded for abundant cord blood beta clonotypes, with no such pattern in memory repertoires. Without tracking the same donors, conclusions rested on cross-sectional statistical analysis.

Everyone who donated was a healthy Caucasian. This clonotype was seen more than once but under ten times. Its antigen remains unknown. The receptor comes from a woman in her late teens or twenties in good health. The chain combines TRBV12-3 or TRBV12-4 with TRBJ1-4; no definite D call. The sequenced sample was memory (CD45RO+) T cells sorted from blood. In nucleotides, the CDR3 is TGTGCCAGCAGTCTCCGATTTGGAACTAATGAAAAACTGTTTTTT. Translated: CASSLRFGTNEKLFF.